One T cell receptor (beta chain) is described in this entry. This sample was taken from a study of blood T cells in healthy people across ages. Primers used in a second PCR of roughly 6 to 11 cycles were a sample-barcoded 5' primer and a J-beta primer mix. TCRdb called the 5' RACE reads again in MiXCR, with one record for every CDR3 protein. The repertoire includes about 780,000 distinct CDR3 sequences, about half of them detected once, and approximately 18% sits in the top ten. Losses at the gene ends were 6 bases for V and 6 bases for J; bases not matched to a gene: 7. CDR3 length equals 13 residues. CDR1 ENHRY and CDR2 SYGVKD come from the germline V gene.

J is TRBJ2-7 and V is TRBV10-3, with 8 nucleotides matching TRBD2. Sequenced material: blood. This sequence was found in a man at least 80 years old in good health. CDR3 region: CAISSGSTSEQYF. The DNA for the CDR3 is TGTGCCATCAGCAGCGGGAGCACATCCGAGCAGTACTTC.